The clone carrying this TCR beta chain has just one count. These data are taken from a study of blood T cell repertoires in COVID-19. Study-wide background: The cDNA or gDNA used as material had been derived from T cells, B-cell-depleted T cells, or PBMCs.

TCRdb's table, derived via immunoSEQ multiplex PCR, lists solely in-frame clones and lacks some. Found here are about 360,000 clones, approximately 86% of them singletons; the top ten hold about 3%. V shed 3 bases and J 6 bases; nucleotides not matched to a gene: 2. The CDR3 has 13 residues. Per the germline V gene, CDR1 is LGHDT and CDR2 is YNNKEL (reference sequence). The receptor comes from a human donor in a cohort sampled during active COVID-19. The sequenced sample was peripheral blood. The rearrangement uses TRBV3-1 (or the pseudogene TRBV3-2) and TRBJ2-1; 7 bases are a match to TRBD2. CDR3 sequence: CASSHTSVNEQFF. For the CDR3, the DNA is TGTGCCAGCAGCCATACTAGCGTCAATGAGCAGTTCTTC.